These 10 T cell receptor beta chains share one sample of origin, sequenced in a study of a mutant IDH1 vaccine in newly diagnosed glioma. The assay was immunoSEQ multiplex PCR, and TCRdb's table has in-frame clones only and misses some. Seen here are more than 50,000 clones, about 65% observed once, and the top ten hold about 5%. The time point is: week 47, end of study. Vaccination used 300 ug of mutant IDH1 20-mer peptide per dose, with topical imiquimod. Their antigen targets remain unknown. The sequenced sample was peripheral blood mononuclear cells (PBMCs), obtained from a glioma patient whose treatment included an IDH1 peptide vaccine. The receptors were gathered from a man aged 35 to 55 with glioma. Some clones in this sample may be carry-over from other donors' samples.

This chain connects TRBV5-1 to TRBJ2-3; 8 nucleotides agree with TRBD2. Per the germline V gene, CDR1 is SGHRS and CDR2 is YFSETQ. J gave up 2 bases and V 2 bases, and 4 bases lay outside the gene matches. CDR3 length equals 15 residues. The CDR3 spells CASSFAGGHTDTQYF. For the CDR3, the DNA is TGCGCCAGCAGCTTTGCGGGGGGCCACACAGATACGCAGTATTTT.

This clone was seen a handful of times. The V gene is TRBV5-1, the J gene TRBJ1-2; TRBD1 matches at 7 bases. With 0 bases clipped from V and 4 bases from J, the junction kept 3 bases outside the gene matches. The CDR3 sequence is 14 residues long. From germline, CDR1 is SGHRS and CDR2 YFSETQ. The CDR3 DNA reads TGCGCCAGCAGCTTGGCACAGGGGATCTATGGCTACACCTTC. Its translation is CASSLAQGIYGYTF.

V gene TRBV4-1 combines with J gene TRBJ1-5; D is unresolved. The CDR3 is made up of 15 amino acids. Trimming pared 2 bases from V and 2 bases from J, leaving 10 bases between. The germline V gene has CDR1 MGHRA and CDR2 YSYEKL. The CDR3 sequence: CASSQSGIGNQPQHF. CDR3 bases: TGCGCCAGCAGCCAATCTGGGATCGGCAATCAGCCCCAGCATTTT.

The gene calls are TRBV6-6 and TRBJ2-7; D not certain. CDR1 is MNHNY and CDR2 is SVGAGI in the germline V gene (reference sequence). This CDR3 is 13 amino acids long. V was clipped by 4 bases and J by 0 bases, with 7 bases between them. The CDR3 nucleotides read TGTGCCAGCAGTTGGTCAGACTCCTACGAGCAGTACTTC. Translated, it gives CASSWSDSYEQYF.

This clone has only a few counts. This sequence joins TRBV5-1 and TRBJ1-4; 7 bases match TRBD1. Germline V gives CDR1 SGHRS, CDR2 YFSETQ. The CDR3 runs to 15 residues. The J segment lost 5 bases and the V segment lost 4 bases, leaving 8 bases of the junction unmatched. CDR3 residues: CASSLRDRSNEKLFF. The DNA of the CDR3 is TGCGCCAGCAGCCTAAGGGACAGATCAAATGAAAAACTGTTTTTT. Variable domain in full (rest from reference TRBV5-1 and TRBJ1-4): KAGVTQTPRYLIKTRGQQVTLSCSPISGHRSVSWYQQTPGQGLQFLFEYFSETQRNKGNFPGRFSGRQFSNSRSEMNVSTLELGDSALYLCASSLRDRSNEKLFFGSGTQLSVL.

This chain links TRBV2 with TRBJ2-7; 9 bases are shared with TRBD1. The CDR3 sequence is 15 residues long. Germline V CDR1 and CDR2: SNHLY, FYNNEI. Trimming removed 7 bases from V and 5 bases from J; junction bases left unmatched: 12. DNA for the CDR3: TGTGCCAGCATTCTCTCCTGGACAGGGGAGCACGAGCAGTACTTC. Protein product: CASILSWTGEHEQYF.

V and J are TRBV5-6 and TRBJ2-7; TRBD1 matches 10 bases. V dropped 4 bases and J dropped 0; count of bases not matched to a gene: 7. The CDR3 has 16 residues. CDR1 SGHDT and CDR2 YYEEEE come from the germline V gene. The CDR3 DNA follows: TGTGCCAGCAGCCCAGACAGGGGGCAAAACTCCTACGAGCAGTACTTC. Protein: CASSPDRGQNSYEQYF.

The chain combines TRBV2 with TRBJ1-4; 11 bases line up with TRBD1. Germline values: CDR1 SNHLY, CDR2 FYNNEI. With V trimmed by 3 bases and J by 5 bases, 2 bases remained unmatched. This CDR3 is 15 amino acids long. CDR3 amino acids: CASSEGTGGNEKLFF. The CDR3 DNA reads TGTGCCAGCAGTGAGGGGACAGGGGGAAATGAAAAACTGTTTTTT.

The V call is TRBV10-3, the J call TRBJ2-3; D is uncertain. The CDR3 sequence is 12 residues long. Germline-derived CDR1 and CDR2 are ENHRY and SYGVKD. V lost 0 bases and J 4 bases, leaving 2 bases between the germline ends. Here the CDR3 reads CAISESSDTQYF. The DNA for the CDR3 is TGTGCCATCAGTGAGTCCTCAGATACGCAGTATTTT.

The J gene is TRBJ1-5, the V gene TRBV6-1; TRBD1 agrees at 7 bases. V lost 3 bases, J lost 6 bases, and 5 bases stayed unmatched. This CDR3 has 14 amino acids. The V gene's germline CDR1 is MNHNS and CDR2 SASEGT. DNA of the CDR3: TGTGCCAGCAGTGACGACAGGGTGGGTCAGCCCCAGCATTTT. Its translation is CASSDDRVGQPQHF.